This T cell receptor (beta chain) is from a study of cytomegalovirus exposure and HLA in healthy donors. The wider study: An earlier analysis identified fewer than 130 million unique TCR beta sequences in 150 million to 200 million T cells.

PCR involved 60 Vbeta and 13 Jbeta primers. Method: immunoSEQ multiplex PCR; TCRdb's copy keeps in-frame clones and lacks some. The table lists 100,000 to 150,000 clones, about 75% of them singletons. The CDR3 runs to 16 residues. J gave up 4 bases and V 3 bases, and 9 bases lay outside the gene matches. Germline loops: CDR1 MDHEN, CDR2 SYDVKM. The study's findings and limits: The study labeled 150 to 200 TCR beta chains cytomegalovirus-associated.

This clone has only a few counts. The target antigen is unknown. The material sequenced was PBMCs. The sequence derives from a man aged 60 to 69 in good health and CMV-seropositive. The chain joins TRBV28 to TRBJ2-5; 9 nucleotides match TRBD2. Written as DNA, the CDR3 is TGTGCCAGCAGTTTCGCGGCGGGAGGGCCAATAGAGACCCAGTACTTC. Amino acids: CASSFAAGGPIETQYF.